This TCR beta chain was recorded in a study of T cells in localized non-small cell lung cancer. Profiling relied on immunoSEQ multiplex PCR, and the TCRdb table lists in-frame clones only, not all of them. The data hold around 79,000 clones, with around 80% observed a single time. Comment on this clone: Antigen: not known.

V was pared by 5 bases and J by 3 bases, with 5 bases of the junction left unmatched. Germline V gene lookup returns CDR1 MNHEY and CDR2 SMNVEV (reference sequence). This CDR3 region has 15 residues. Findings and caveats of the study: Higher blood T cell density went with longer overall survival. One tumor region alone was sequenced, and heterogeneity therefore remains possible.

The chain combines TRBV27 with TRBJ2-1, with TRBD1 matching over 9 bases. This material consisted of PBMCs, taken before any cancer treatment. The receptor's source is a man between 35 and 75 years old with stage II squamous cell lung carcinoma. The CDR3 coding sequence is TGTGCCAGCAGTAGGGGGACAGGGAACTACAATGAGCAGTTCTTC. Residues: CASSRGTGNYNEQFF.